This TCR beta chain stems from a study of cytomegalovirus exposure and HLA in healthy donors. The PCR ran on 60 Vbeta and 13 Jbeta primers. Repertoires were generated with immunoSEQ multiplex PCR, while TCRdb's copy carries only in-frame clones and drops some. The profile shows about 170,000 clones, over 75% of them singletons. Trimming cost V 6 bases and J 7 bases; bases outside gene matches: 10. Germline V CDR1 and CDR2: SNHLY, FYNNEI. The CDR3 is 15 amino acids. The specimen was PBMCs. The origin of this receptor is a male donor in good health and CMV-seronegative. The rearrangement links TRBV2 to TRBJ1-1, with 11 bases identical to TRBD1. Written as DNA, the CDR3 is TGTGCCAGCAGAAGGACAGGGGGCAATTTTGGTGAAGCTTTCTTT. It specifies CASRRTGGNFGEAFF.